Listed here are 12 T cell receptor beta chains from one sample, sequenced in a study of CD8+ T cells in alopecia areata. Reverse transcription of extracted RNA yielded cDNA, which provided the sequencing template. Clones were read by immunoSEQ multiplex PCR, and TCRdb kept only the in-frame ones, dropping some. The table includes roughly 110,000 clones, roughly 84% detected once. Noted treatment: oral pan-JAK inhibitor, 5-10 mg twice daily. Sample: CD8+ T cells sorted from blood, taken at week 24, from a patient treated with tofacitinib. The receptors originated from a human donor with alopecia areata.

The rearrangement links TRBV6-5 to TRBJ2-5; 8 nucleotides match TRBD2. Trimming at V came to 3 bases and at J to 4 bases, leaving 1 base not matched to a gene. The CDR3 consists of 13 residues. CDR1 and CDR2 (germline): MNHEY, SVGAGI. Here the CDR3 reads CASSYRGGETQYF. The DNA of the CDR3 is TGTGCCAGCAGTTATCGGGGGGGAGAGACCCAGTACTTC.

The rearrangement links TRBV10-3 to TRBJ2-2; D is perhaps TRBD2 (6 bases). The CDR3 spans 13 residues. Germline CDR1 ENHRY, CDR2 SYGVKD. Trimming stripped 4 bases from V and 3 bases from J, with 6 bases between. In nucleotides, the CDR3 is TGTGCCATCAGTGGGGGGGACACCGGGGAGCTGTTTTTT. Residues: CAISGGDTGELFF.

The J gene is TRBJ2-3, the V gene TRBV11-2; 12 positions match TRBD2. Germline-derived CDR1 and CDR2 are SGHAT and FQNNGV. The CDR3 runs to 16 residues. With 5 bases clipped from V and 5 bases from J, the junction kept 8 bases outside the gene matches. The CDR3 DNA is TGTGCCAGCAGCCGGACTAGCGGGGATCTCAAAGATACGCAGTATTTT. Translating it yields CASSRTSGDLKDTQYF.

The rearrangement uses TRBV4-1 and TRBJ2-5; 8 nucleotides line up with TRBD2. Losses at the gene ends were 4 bases for V and 2 bases for J; bases not matched to a gene: 3. The CDR3 extends over 14 amino acids. The V gene's germline CDR1 is MGHRA and CDR2 YSYEKL. DNA of the CDR3: TGCGCCAGCAGCCCAACTAGCGGACAAGAGACCCAGTACTTC. This sequence encodes CASSPTSGQETQYF.

The chain recombines TRBV27 with TRBJ2-7; the D is unclear. The CDR3 consists of 13 residues. The V gene's germline CDR1 is MNHEY and CDR2 SMNVEV (reference sequence). The germline V and J ends were trimmed by 6 bases and 6 bases, with 15 bases remaining between them. The CDR3, as DNA: TGTGCCAGCAGAGGGTTTAAAACGCGCGAGCAGTACTTC. It encodes CASRGFKTREQYF.

The genes are TRBV5-4 and TRBJ2-1, with 12 bases lining up with TRBD2. This CDR3 contains 16 residues. The ends lost 4 bases at V and 8 bases at J; junction bases unmatched: 10. Germline assignment: CDR1 SGHNT and CDR2 YYREEE (reference sequence). The CDR3 region is CASSPWPSGGAHEQFF. The CDR3 nucleotides read TGTGCCAGCAGCCCCTGGCCTAGCGGGGGGGCCCATGAGCAGTTCTTC.

In DNA, the CDR3 is TGCAGCGTTGCGTACCCCGGGACAGGGGCAGAGACCCAGTACTTC. It encodes CSVAYPGTGAETQYF. This sequence joins TRBV29-1 and TRBJ2-5, with 10 positions matching TRBD1. Germline assignment: CDR1 SQVTM and CDR2 ANQGSEA. The length of the CDR3 is 15 residues. Trimming took 4 bases from V and 4 from J; bases not matched to a gene: 9.

The chain carries TRBV23-1 and TRBJ2-7; D is ambiguous. TRBV23-1 is marked as an open reading frame, function uncertain. This CDR3 is built from 16 residues. V shed 7 bases and J shed 0 bases, with 19 bases lying between them. The chain's CDR3 is CASIATTDPLSYEQYF. CDR3 nucleotides: TGCGCCAGCATTGCAACGACCGACCCGCTCTCCTACGAGCAGTACTTC.

The rearrangement links TRBV1 to TRBJ2-1. TRBV1 is a known pseudogene. This CDR3 is 16 amino acids long. CDR3 loop: CTSSRQRQPTHNEQFF. Written as DNA, the CDR3 is TGCACCAGCAGCCGGCAACGTCAACCGACGCACAATGAGCAGTTCTTC.

This clone is a singleton in its sample. The V call is TRBV6-5, the J call TRBJ2-7; D is ambiguous. Germline V lookup: CDR1 MNHEY, CDR2 SVGAGI. CDR3 length equals 12 residues. Deletions cut 0 bases from V and 7 bases from J, with 7 bases between. The CDR3 coding sequence is TGTGCCAGCAGTTACTCGGGAAGGGAGCAGTACTTC. Translated, it gives CASSYSGREQYF.

The rearrangement uses TRBV4-2 and TRBJ2-7; 7 bases fit TRBD1. There are 15 residues in the CDR3. V was pared by 0 bases and J by 2 bases, with 4 bases of the junction left unmatched. Germline V lookup: CDR1 LGHNA, CDR2 YNFKEQ. The CDR3 region is CASSQEQGSTYEQYF. In DNA form, the CDR3 reads TGTGCCAGCAGCCAAGAACAGGGGAGCACCTACGAGCAGTACTTC.

The V call is TRBV7-9, the J call TRBJ2-7; unclear D gene. Trimming removed 5 bases at V and 9 bases at J, with 17 bases between. The CDR3 covers 13 residues. Per the germline V gene, CDR1 is SEHNR and CDR2 is FQNEAQ (reference sequence). CDR3: CASSPEPPTGQYF. CDR3 sequence (DNA): TGTGCCAGCAGCCCCGAGCCGCCTACCGGGCAGTACTTC.